This T cell receptor (beta chain) was sequenced in a study of regulatory T cells in long-lasting Graves disease. V lost 7 bases, J lost 6 bases, and 19 bases lay in between. Germline V gene lookup returns CDR1 MNHNS and CDR2 SASEGT. This CDR3 has 15 residues. This clonotype was seen a handful of times. Time point denoted: newly diagnosed GD, antithyroid drugs for less than 3 months. PBMCs were the source of the RNA used for TCR sequencing. Researchers made TCR beta libraries by using iRepertoire HTBI primers and running Arm-PCR on CDR3 regions. TCRdb called the multiplex PCR reads again in MiXCR, with one record for every CDR3 protein. The sample contains around 400,000 distinct CDR3 sequences, 15% of which appear only once. The same specimen was also included in a second study, on T cells in Graves' hyperthyroidism and ophthalmopathy.

This chain links TRBV6-1 with TRBJ2-1, with a possible D match to TRBD2 (6 bases). The TCR comes from a woman aged 40 to 50 with Graves disease. The material was peripheral blood mononuclear cells (PBMCs), obtained at new diagnosis, from a patient treated with antithyroid drugs. The chain's CDR3 is CASTRPGEAGNEQFF. The CDR3 DNA sequence: TGTGCCAGCACCAGACCGGGGGAAGCTGGCAATGAGCAGTTCTTC.